These 22 T cell receptor beta chains originate from one sample sequenced in a study of T cell changes during pregnancy in multiple sclerosis. Sequenced by immunoSEQ multiplex PCR; TCRdb stores in-frame clones only, minus some. The repertoire holds about 48,000 clones, with about 88% as singletons. The sequenced sample was CD4+ T cells from peripheral blood mononuclear cells, obtained in the second trimester of pregnancy. These receptors were taken from a female donor with multiple sclerosis, enrolled in a pregnancy study.

The chain is built from TRBV29-1 and TRBJ2-7; 11 bases are shared with TRBD2. After removal of 4 bases from V and 0 bases from J, the junction contained 2 bases not matched to a gene. The CDR3 covers 14 residues. Germline CDR1 reads SQVTM; CDR2 reads ANQGSEA. The CDR3 here is CSVVTSGSSYEQYF. The CDR3 DNA is TGCAGCGTTGTCACTAGCGGGAGCTCCTACGAGCAGTACTTC.

CDR3 region: CASSPAGGNYGYTF. DNA of the CDR3: TGTGCCAGCAGCCCCGCGGGGGGGAACTATGGCTACACCTTC. The rearrangement links TRBV7-9 to TRBJ1-2; possibly TRBD1 for D (5 bases). The CDR3 is made up of 14 amino acids. From germline, CDR1 is SEHNR and CDR2 FQNEAQ (reference sequence). Trimming took 5 bases from V and 2 from J, leaving 12 bases between them.

The V call is TRBV7-9, the J call TRBJ2-7, with 9 bases fitting TRBD1. This CDR3 comprises 14 residues. Germline loops: CDR1 SEHNR, CDR2 FQNEAQ (reference sequence). V lost 1 base and J lost 4; bases outside the gene matches: 2. The CDR3 here is CASSLGTGVYEQYF. CDR3 coding DNA: TGTGCCAGCAGCTTAGGGACAGGGGTATACGAGCAGTACTTC.

The J gene is TRBJ1-1, the V gene TRBV7-6; maybe TRBD1 (5 bases). The CDR3 consists of 13 residues. Trimming took 5 bases from V and 0 from J, leaving 7 bases between them. Germline CDR1 is SGHVS and CDR2 is FNYEAQ. The CDR3 DNA reads as TGTGCCAGCAGCCCCAGGGTGAACACTGAAGCTTTCTTT. Translation: CASSPRVNTEAFF.

J is TRBJ2-1 and V is TRBV7-9, with TRBD2 matching over 9 bases. After removal of 1 base from V and 5 bases from J, the junction contained 6 bases not matched to a gene. CDR3 size: 16 residues. Per the germline V gene, CDR1 is SEHNR and CDR2 is FQNEAQ (reference sequence). Here the CDR3 reads CASSLVSSGRNNEQFF. The CDR3 nucleotides are TGTGCCAGCAGCTTAGTATCCAGCGGGAGGAACAATGAGCAGTTCTTC.

The rearrangement links TRBV25-1 to TRBJ2-6; D might be TRBD2 (5 bases). The CDR3 consists of 14 residues. Trimming took off 3 bases at V and 4 bases at J, with 7 bases between the two ends. Per germline, CDR1 MGHDK and CDR2 SYGVNS. The CDR3 DNA follows: TGTGCCAGCAGTGACTCGGGAGGGGCCAACGTCCTGACTTTC. This codes for CASSDSGGANVLTF.

The CDR3 is CASSLGTSADTQYF. The CDR3 coding sequence is TGTGCCAGCAGTCTCGGGACTAGCGCAGATACGCAGTATTTT. The J gene is TRBJ2-3, the V gene TRBV28; 10 bases are shared with TRBD2. There are 14 residues in the CDR3. CDR1 and CDR2 from the germline V gene are MDHEN and SYDVKM. The ends lost 5 bases at V and 4 bases at J; junction bases unmatched: 3.

This chain uses TRBV18 with TRBJ2-1; TRBD2 agrees at 7 bases. The V gene end was trimmed by 3 bases and the J gene end by 2 bases; junction bases not matched to a gene: 4. Germline V gene sequence: CDR1 KGHSH, CDR2 LQKENI. The CDR3 length is 15 residues. The CDR3 loop is CASSPLLAPYNEQFF. The CDR3 DNA reads TGTGCCAGCTCACCGCTACTAGCGCCCTACAATGAGCAGTTCTTC.

This clone came up a few times. The gene calls are TRBV29-1 and TRBJ1-1; D is ambiguous. The V end lost 4 bases, the J end lost 5 bases, and 14 bases lay between the germline ends. The CDR3 has 13 residues. Germline V gene sequence: CDR1 SQVTM, CDR2 ANQGSEA. CDR3 nucleotides: TGCAGCGTTGCCGTCGACTTGAGGACTGAAGCTTTCTTT. This translates into CSVAVDLRTEAFF.

This clone was detected only a few times. The V gene is TRBV19, the J gene TRBJ1-2, with 8 bases that match TRBD1. The CDR3 has 16 residues. The V gene end was trimmed by 9 bases and the J gene end by 5 bases; junction bases not matched to a gene: 17. CDR1 LNHDA and CDR2 SQIVND come from the germline V gene (reference sequence). The CDR3 region is CASGPYGTGEEYGYTF. The CDR3 DNA is TGTGCCAGCGGGCCATACGGGACAGGTGAGGAGTATGGCTACACCTTC.

The chain recombines TRBV5-5 with TRBJ2-3, with a tentative D call TRBD2 (6 bases). The germline V gene encodes CDR1 SGHKS and CDR2 YYEKEE (reference sequence). The CDR3 spans 16 residues. The V end lost 3 bases, the J end lost 3 bases, and 17 bases lay between the germline ends. The CDR3 nucleotides read TGTGCCAGCAGCTACGGGACTGGCCGGGGTACAGATACGCAGTATTTT. It specifies CASSYGTGRGTDTQYF.

The chain is built from TRBV19 and TRBJ1-2; 9 positions match TRBD1. The V gene's germline CDR1 is LNHDA and CDR2 SQIVND (reference sequence). With 3 bases clipped from V and 8 bases from J, the junction kept 13 bases outside the gene matches. This CDR3 is built from 16 residues. As DNA, the CDR3 is TGTGCCAGTAGTATCTTTACAGGGGGCGCGCTAAAGGGCTACACCTTC. The encoded protein is CASSIFTGGALKGYTF.

The J gene is TRBJ2-1, the V gene TRBV7-6; 10 bases agree with TRBD2. The length of the CDR3 is 16 residues. The V gene's germline CDR1 is SGHVS and CDR2 FNYEAQ. V shed 3 bases, J shed 4 bases, and the junction held 6 bases outside the gene matches. The CDR3 DNA follows: TGTGCCAGCAGCTTGCTAGCGGGGGAATCATACAATGAGCAGTTCTTC. This encodes CASSLLAGESYNEQFF.

This chain connects TRBV19 to TRBJ1-1, with TRBD1 matching over 12 bases. CDR1 and CDR2 from the germline V gene are LNHDA and SQIVND (reference sequence). V was clipped by 4 bases and J by 2 bases; unmatched bases: 8. The CDR3 is made up of 17 amino acids. The CDR3 DNA reads as TGTGCCAGTAGTAGACAAACCGGGACAGGGGGCAACACTGAAGCTTTCTTT. Amino acid sequence: CASSRQTGTGGNTEAFF.

The chain couples TRBV9 to TRBJ2-3, with 10 bases lining up with TRBD2. Trimming at V came to 2 bases and at J to 4 bases, leaving 7 bases not matched to a gene. The CDR3 length is 16 residues. CDR1 SGDLS and CDR2 YYNGEE come from the germline V gene. CDR3 sequence: CASSVRAGGRSDTQYF. The CDR3 DNA sequence: TGTGCCAGCAGCGTTAGAGCGGGAGGGAGGTCAGATACGCAGTATTTT.

This rearrangement joins TRBV30 to TRBJ2-3; 13 bases match TRBD2. The CDR3 runs 20 residues. Germline V CDR1 and CDR2: GTSNPN, SVGIG (reference sequence). V gave up 4 bases and J gave up 6 bases; unmatched junction bases: 22. The CDR3: CAWMKYPGTSGKVLSDTQYF. The CDR3 region has the DNA TGTGCCTGGATGAAATACCCCGGGACTAGCGGGAAGGTCCTATCGGATACGCAGTATTTT.

V usage is TRBV28 and J usage is TRBJ2-7; 10 bases line up with TRBD1. Trimming at V came to 6 bases and at J to 6 bases, leaving 11 bases not matched to a gene. CDR1 and CDR2 from the germline V gene are MDHEN and SYDVKM. The CDR3 loop spans 15 amino acids. The CDR3 DNA reads as TGTGCCAGCAGCCCCCGGGACAGGGGTAGGGTCGAGCAGTACTTC. Translated, it gives CASSPRDRGRVEQYF.

This clone came up once. The chain joins TRBV28 to TRBJ2-6; TRBD2 is a possible D gene (6 bases). The CDR3 runs to 16 residues. V lost 6 bases and J 0 bases, leaving 12 bases between the germline ends. Per germline, CDR1 MDHEN and CDR2 SYDVKM. The chain's CDR3 is CASSPGGSSGANVLTF. Written as DNA, the CDR3 is TGTGCCAGCAGCCCCGGGGGAAGCTCTGGGGCCAACGTCCTGACTTTC.

This clone was seen a single time. V usage is TRBV11-2 and J usage is TRBJ2-7; D perhaps matches TRBD1 (6 bases). This CDR3 region has 13 residues. V gave up 3 bases and J gave up 3 bases, with 9 bases separating them. Per the germline V gene, CDR1 is SGHAT and CDR2 is FQNNGV. The CDR3 DNA reads TGTGCCAGCAGCTTGGACAGAATCTACGAGCAGTACTTC. Translation gives CASSLDRIYEQYF.

The gene calls are TRBV30 and TRBJ1-5; 8 bases agree with TRBD1. V was clipped by 0 bases and J by 8 bases; unmatched bases: 6. Germline V gene lookup returns CDR1 GTSNPN and CDR2 SVGIG (reference sequence). The CDR3 is 14 residues long. CDR3 loop: CAWSVKTGVEPQHF. The CDR3 DNA sequence: TGTGCCTGGAGTGTAAAGACAGGGGTTGAGCCCCAGCATTTT.

The V call is TRBV30, the J call TRBJ1-5; D gene ambiguous. Trimming cost V 0 bases and J 5 bases, with 8 bases left between them. The CDR3 is made up of 13 amino acids. Germline V gene sequence: CDR1 GTSNPN, CDR2 SVGIG (reference sequence). The CDR3 DNA sequence: TGTGCCTGGAGTGTGGGTGAGGATCAGCCCCAGCATTTT. Its protein product is CAWSVGEDQPQHF. The full variable domain, with the rest looked up from reference TRBV30 and TRBJ1-5, is SQTIHQWPATLVQPVGSPLSLECTVEGTSNPNLYWYRQAAGRGLQLLFYSVGIGQISSEVPQNLSASRPQDRQFILSSKKLLLSDSGFYLCAWSVGEDQPQHFGDGTRLSIL.

The rearrangement uses TRBV5-1 and TRBJ2-2; 12 positions match TRBD2. This CDR3 region has 16 residues. With V trimmed by 4 bases and J by 4 bases, 5 bases remained unmatched. CDR1 SGHRS and CDR2 YFSETQ come from the germline V gene. The CDR3 nucleotides are TGCGCCAGCAGCGTCTCGACTAGCGGGAGCACCGGGGAGCTGTTTTTT. It is translated as CASSVSTSGSTGELFF. Using reference TRBV5-1 and TRBJ2-2 for the parts outside the CDR3, the full variable domain is KAGVTQTPRYLIKTRGQQVTLSCSPISGHRSVSWYQQTPGQGLQFLFEYFSETQRNKGNFPGRFSGRQFSNSRSEMNVSTLELGDSALYLCASSVSTSGSTGELFFGEGSRLTVL.